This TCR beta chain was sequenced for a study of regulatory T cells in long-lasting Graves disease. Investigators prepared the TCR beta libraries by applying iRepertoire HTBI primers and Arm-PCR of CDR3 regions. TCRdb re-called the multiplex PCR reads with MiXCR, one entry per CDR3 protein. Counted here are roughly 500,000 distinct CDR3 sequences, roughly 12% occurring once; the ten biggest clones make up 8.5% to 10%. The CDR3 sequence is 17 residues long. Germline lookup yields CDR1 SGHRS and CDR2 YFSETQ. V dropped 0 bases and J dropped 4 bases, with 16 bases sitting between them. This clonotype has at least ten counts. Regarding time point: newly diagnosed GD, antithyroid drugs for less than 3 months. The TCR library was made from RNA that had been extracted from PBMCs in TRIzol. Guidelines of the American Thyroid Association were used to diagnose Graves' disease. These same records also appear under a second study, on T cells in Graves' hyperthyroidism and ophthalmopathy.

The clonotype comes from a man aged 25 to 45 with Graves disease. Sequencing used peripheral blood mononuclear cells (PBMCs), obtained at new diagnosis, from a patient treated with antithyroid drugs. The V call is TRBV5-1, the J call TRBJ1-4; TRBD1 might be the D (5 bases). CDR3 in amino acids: CASSLDIQAANNEKLFF. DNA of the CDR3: TGCGCCAGCAGCTTGGATATACAGGCAGCCAATAATGAAAAACTGTTTTTT.